This is a list of T cell receptor beta chains from one sample in a study of siplizumab effects on memory and regulatory T cells. Libraries were prepared by immunoSEQ multiplex PCR; TCRdb keeps only in-frame clonotypes and omits some of them. The table includes some 73,000 clones, 93% detected once. Sequencing used CD8+ T cells sorted from blood. The receptor source for this set is a human donor in good health. Both conserved end residues are part of each CDR3. A D gene is named only where the DNA matches it firmly. A clone size is listed for some rows: how often the clone was seen (once, few, many), or a class if it is expanded.

j_gene: TRBJ2-2
d_gene: TRBD1
v_gene: TRBV5-5
abundance: once
CDR3nt: TGTGCCAGCAGCCTGTGGACAGGGAACACCGGGGAGCTGTTTTTT
CDR3aa: CASSLWTGNTGELFF

j_gene: TRBJ1-5
d_gene: NA
v_gene: TRBV28
abundance: NA
CDR3nt: TGTGCCAGCAGTGCCCGGCGGACAGCTTATAGCAATCAGCCCCAGCATTTT
CDR3aa: CASSARRTAYSNQPQHF

j_gene: TRBJ2-5
d_gene: TRBD1
v_gene: TRBV27
abundance: NA
CDR3nt: TGTGCCAGCAGTTTATTCGGGGGACAGGATTATCGGGAGACCCAGTACTTC
CDR3aa: CASSLFGGQDYRETQYF

j_gene: TRBJ1-4
d_gene: TRBD1
v_gene: TRBV4-1
abundance: NA
CDR3nt: TGCGCCAGCAGCCCCGGACAGGGGGCACCAGAAAAACTGTTTTTT
CDR3aa: CASSPGQGAPEKLFF

j_gene: TRBJ1-2
d_gene: NA
v_gene: TRBV2
abundance: NA
CDR3nt: TGTGCCAGCCACGACGGGGGGGCGTATGGCTACACCTTC
CDR3aa: CASHDGGAYGYTF

j_gene: TRBJ2-7
d_gene: TRBD1
v_gene: TRBV6-5
abundance: once
CDR3nt: TGTGCCAGCACCCCGGGACAGGGGTCCCACTACGAGCAGTACTTC
CDR3aa: CASTPGQGSHYEQYF

j_gene: TRBJ1-4
d_gene: NA
v_gene: TRBV5-5
abundance: once
CDR3nt: TGTGCCAGCAGCTTGGTGGGGGGCCCGAATGAAAAACTGTTTTTT
CDR3aa: CASSLVGGPNEKLFF

j_gene: TRBJ1-4
d_gene: NA
v_gene: TRBV7-2
abundance: NA
CDR3nt: TGTGCCAGCAGCCTAACACCGGGCTTAACTAATGAAAAACTGTTTTTT
CDR3aa: CASSLTPGLTNEKLFF

j_gene: TRBJ1-1
d_gene: NA
v_gene: TRBV5-1
abundance: NA
CDR3nt: TGCGCCAGCATCGACGGCTTACTAAACACTGAAGCTTTCTTT
CDR3aa: CASIDGLLNTEAFF

j_gene: TRBJ2-5
d_gene: NA
v_gene: TRBV27
abundance: NA
CDR3nt: TGTGCCAGCAGTTTATCCGGCGCCCCGCAAGAGACCCAGTACTTC
CDR3aa: CASSLSGAPQETQYF

j_gene: TRBJ2-6
d_gene: TRBD1
v_gene: TRBV4-3
abundance: NA
CDR3nt: TGCGCCAGCAGCCAAGACCGACAGGGGGCTATCTCTGGGGCCAACGTCCTGACTTTC
CDR3aa: CASSQDRQGAISGANVLTF

j_gene: TRBJ1-1
d_gene: TRBD1
v_gene: TRBV28
abundance: NA
CDR3nt: TGTGCCAGCAGTTTATCCCCCCCGGGACAGGGTATCACTGAAGCTTTCTTT
CDR3aa: CASSLSPPGQGITEAFF

j_gene: TRBJ2-3
d_gene: NA
v_gene: TRBV5-4
abundance: NA
CDR3nt: TGTGCCAGCAGCCCCCCGGGCACAGATACGCAGTATTTT
CDR3aa: CASSPPGTDTQYF